Shown below are 30 T cell receptor beta chains from a single sample sequenced in a study of chronic HIV infection and antiretroviral therapy (dated by TCRdb to the mid-2010s). Libraries were prepared through 5' RACE. Sequencing took place on an Illumina MiSeq. Using fastp at Q25 and MiXCR, TCRdb reprocessed the public reads and kept productive beta chains. Entries that share a CDR3 protein sequence are merged under the most common genes and DNA. In all, the sample holds roughly 39,000 distinct CDR3 sequences, and roughly 8.2% of those were seen once. 2.9% of the sample lies in the top ten. What was sequenced was peripheral blood. These receptor sequences come from an adult who had HIV and had not received antiretroviral therapy, or was an uninfected healthy control (not recorded which).

This clonotype was seen ten or more times. CDR3 nucleotide sequence: TGTGCCAGCAGTGGACCGACTAGTAAGGCCGCAGATACGCAGTATTTT. It is translated as CASSGPTSKAADTQYF. The chain couples TRBV2 to TRBJ2-3, with D tentatively TRBD2 (6 bases). CDR1 SNHLY and CDR2 FYNNEI come from the germline V gene. The CDR3 contains 16 residues. The germline V and J ends were trimmed by 4 bases and 4 bases, with 18 bases remaining between them.

The J gene is TRBJ2-1, the V gene TRBV9; 10 nucleotides match TRBD2. With 2 bases clipped from V and 3 bases from J, the junction kept 5 bases outside the gene matches. Germline loops: CDR1 SGDLS, CDR2 YYNGEE. The CDR3 has 16 amino acids. The CDR3 sequence: CASSVKTSGVYNEQFF. The CDR3 region has the DNA TGTGCCAGCAGCGTCAAAACTAGCGGGGTCTACAATGAGCAGTTCTTC. Variable domain in full (rest from reference TRBV9 and TRBJ2-1): DSGVTQTPKHLITATGQRVTLRCSPRSGDLSVYWYQQSLDQGLQFLIQYYNGEERAKGNILERFSAQQFPDLHSELNLSSLELGDSALYFCASSVKTSGVYNEQFFGPGTRLTVL.

The chain uses TRBV27 and TRBJ2-7; weak D call: TRBD2 (6 bases). V lost 4 bases and J lost 6, with 13 bases in between. The CDR3 consists of 13 residues. Germline V gives CDR1 MNHEY, CDR2 SMNVEV (reference sequence). Written as DNA, the CDR3 is TGTGCCAGCAGTTACGGGGGAGGAGGCGAGCAGTACTTC. Translated, it gives CASSYGGGGEQYF.

This clonotype has ten or more counts. V usage is TRBV28 and J usage is TRBJ2-4; D gene unclear. The CDR3 is 13 residues long. V shed 2 bases and J shed 0 bases, with 2 bases lying between them. From germline, CDR1 is MDHEN and CDR2 SYDVKM. The CDR3 DNA reads as TGTGCCAGCAGTTTAACAGCCAAAAACATTCAGTACTTC. Translation gives CASSLTAKNIQYF.

With respect to this clonotype: It is unclear where the CDR3 begins or ends on the DNA, so no DNA is shown, and the CDR3 is as TCRdb lists it. The chain uses TRBV9 and TRBJ1-1; the table's D call, TRBD1, was not checked against the DNA. Germline CDR1 and CDR2: SGDLS and YYNGEE. The CDR3 has 13 residues if both end residues are counted. This CDR3 is CASSFGQGTETFF.

The table lists this clonotype with a few counts. The chain is built from TRBV4-3 and TRBJ2-7, with TRBD1 matching over 11 bases. This CDR3 is 16 amino acids long. V was pared by 1 base and J by 6 bases, with 8 bases of the junction left unmatched. Germline assignment: CDR1 LGHNA and CDR2 YSLEER. The CDR3, as DNA: TGCGCCAGCAGCCAAGGGACTCCGGGACAGGGGGGCGAGCAGTACTTC. It yields the protein CASSQGTPGQGGEQYF.

The chain joins TRBV28 to TRBJ2-2, with TRBD2 matching over 12 bases. After removal of 5 bases from V and 6 bases from J, the junction contained 4 bases not matched to a gene. Germline-derived CDR1 and CDR2 are MDHEN and SYDVKM. The CDR3 length is 15 residues. Here the CDR3 reads CASSRLAGASGELFF. In nucleotides, the CDR3 is TGTGCCAGCAGTCGACTAGCGGGAGCGTCCGGGGAGCTGTTTTTT.

This chain links TRBV7-8 with TRBJ2-2; either TRBD1 or TRBD2 may fit D (7 bases each). CDR1 and CDR2 (germline): SGHVS, FQNEAQ. Trimming took 3 bases from V and 3 from J, leaving 23 bases between them. The CDR3 spans 19 residues. CDR3 sequence (DNA): TGTGCCAGCAGCTTCCCTTTTCTAAGAGGGAGGGGGCACACCGGGGAGCTGTTTTTT. Its translation: CASSFPFLRGRGHTGELFF. Full variable domain (outside the CDR3, taken from reference TRBV7-8 and TRBJ2-2): GAGVSQSPRYKVAKRGQDVALRCDPISGHVSLFWYQQALGQGPEFLTYFQNEAQLDKSGLPSDRFFAERPEGSVSTLKIQRTQQEDSAVYLCASSFPFLRGRGHTGELFFGEGSRLTVL.

The chain recombines TRBV28 with TRBJ2-2; D call uncertain. The CDR3 runs to 13 residues. Trimming cost V 8 bases and J 5 bases, with 12 bases left between them. The V gene's germline CDR1 is MDHEN and CDR2 SYDVKM. CDR3 nucleotide sequence: TGTGCCAGCCTACTTGAGAGAACCGGGGAGCTGTTTTTT. It yields the protein CASLLERTGELFF.

This clonotype was detected only a few times. The rearrangement links TRBV27 to TRBJ2-5; a weak D match, TRBD2 (6 bases). This CDR3 has 15 residues. Germline V gene lookup returns CDR1 MNHEY and CDR2 SMNVEV (reference sequence). V was trimmed by 3 bases and J by 4 bases, leaving 15 bases between them. This CDR3 is CASSLIGGTPETQYF. As DNA, the CDR3 is TGTGCCAGCAGTTTGATCGGCGGGACCCCAGAGACCCAGTACTTC.

V is TRBV7-8 and J is TRBJ2-1, with D tentatively TRBD2 (6 bases). The CDR3 is 17 amino acids. V shed 0 bases and J shed 3 bases, with 15 bases lying between them. Germline lookup yields CDR1 SGHVS and CDR2 FQNEAQ. The CDR3, as DNA: TGTGCCAGCAGCTTAGCGCGTATTGCGGGAAGCTACAATGAGCAGTTCTTC. This encodes CASSLARIAGSYNEQFF.

This clonotype was recorded many times. The chain links TRBV28 to TRBJ2-3; tentative D call: TRBD1 (5 bases). The CDR3 extends over 15 amino acids. V was pared by 0 bases and J by 1 base, with 8 bases between. CDR1 and CDR2 (germline): MDHEN, SYDVKM. The CDR3 bases are TGTGCCAGCAGTTTATGGGTCAGGGGCACAGATACGCAGTATTTT. This sequence encodes CASSLWVRGTDTQYF.

This rearrangement joins TRBV29-1 to TRBJ2-7; TRBD2 matches at 7 bases. The CDR3 loop spans 13 amino acids. V trimming: 7 bases; J trimming: 6 bases; junction bases outside the gene matches: 12. CDR1 is SQVTM, CDR2 ANQGSEA, per germline. CDR3 in amino acids: CSDRKRERGEQYF. In DNA, the CDR3 is TGCAGCGATCGAAAGCGGGAACGGGGCGAGCAGTACTTC.

This clonotype was seen ten or more times. The gene calls are TRBV20-1 and TRBJ2-1; no clear D. This CDR3 contains 14 residues. The germline V and J ends were trimmed by 2 bases and 6 bases, with 14 bases remaining between them. CDR1 is DFQATT, CDR2 SNEGSKA, per germline (reference sequence). The CDR3 nucleotides read TGCAGTGCTAGACGCCGGAGAGCTGGCAATGAGCAGTTCTTC. Translation: CSARRRRAGNEQFF.

The J gene is TRBJ2-2, the V gene TRBV28, with a possible D match to TRBD1 (5 bases). V was pared by 5 bases and J by 0 bases, with 13 bases between. Germline-derived CDR1 and CDR2 are MDHEN and SYDVKM. The CDR3 loop spans 16 amino acids. The CDR3 nucleotides read TGTGCCAGCAGTCTAATGACAGCCACGAACACCGGGGAGCTGTTTTTT. This codes for CASSLMTATNTGELFF.

This clonotype has a count of ten or more. This chain joins TRBV29-1 and TRBJ2-7; D uncertain. CDR1 and CDR2 from the germline V gene are SQVTM and ANQGSEA. V lost 7 bases, J lost 2 bases, and 15 bases lay in between. The CDR3 totals 13 residues. The CDR3 loop is CSGVLAHTYEQYF. The CDR3 nucleotides read TGCAGCGGCGTTTTAGCACATACCTACGAGCAGTACTTC.

This clonotype was counted ten times or more. The V and J genes are TRBV28 and TRBJ1-2; TRBD1 is a possible D gene (5 bases). This CDR3 contains 11 residues. Trimming removed 5 bases from V and 8 bases from J, with 9 bases in between. Germline assignment: CDR1 MDHEN and CDR2 SYDVKM. The CDR3 nucleotides are TGTGCCAGCAGTGGGGGTTACGGCTACACCTTC. Translating it yields CASSGGYGYTF.

This clonotype was detected many times. The rearrangement joins TRBV20-1 to TRBJ2-7; a weak D match, TRBD2 (7 bases). This CDR3 spans 15 amino acids. Germline V gene sequence: CDR1 DFQATT, CDR2 SNEGSKA (reference sequence). Deletions cut 1 base from V and 7 bases from J, with 20 bases between. The CDR3 sequence: CSARGGGGYAREQYF. The DNA for the CDR3 is TGCAGTGCTAGAGGCGGGGGCGGGTATGCACGGGAGCAGTACTTC.

This clonotype occurred a few times. The chain employs TRBV5-1 and TRBJ2-1; 7 bases align to TRBD1. Germline V CDR1 and CDR2: SGHRS, YFSETQ. The CDR3 has 15 residues. Trimming removed 2 bases from V and 7 bases from J; junction bases left unmatched: 9. Here the CDR3 reads CASSLTGDLINEQFF. CDR3 nucleotides: TGCGCCAGCAGCTTAACAGGGGATCTGATAAATGAGCAGTTCTTC.

This chain uses TRBV20-1 with TRBJ2-3; tentative D call: TRBD2 (6 bases). The CDR3 runs to 13 residues. The ends were cut back, 4 bases at V and 3 bases at J, with 11 bases in the middle. Germline V CDR1 and CDR2: DFQATT, SNEGSKA (reference sequence). The CDR3 nucleotides are TGCAGTGCTACCAGGACTAATACAGATACGCAGTATTTT. Its protein product is CSATRTNTDTQYF.

This clonotype was counted between two and nine times. The rearrangement links TRBV9 to TRBJ1-1; D might be TRBD1 (6 bases). The CDR3 runs 15 residues. Between the trimmed V and J ends, which lost 4 bases and 5 bases, there was a span of 18 bases. CDR1 SGDLS and CDR2 YYNGEE come from the germline V gene. The CDR3 bases are TGTGCCAGCAGCCCCCGAGGGGGGGCGCGGACTGAAGCTTTCTTT. This codes for CASSPRGGARTEAFF.

This clonotype was seen a few times. The chain is built from TRBV29-1 and TRBJ2-1, with 8 bases matching TRBD2. CDR1 is SQVTM, CDR2 ANQGSEA, per germline. Losses at the gene ends were 3 bases for V and 2 bases for J; bases not matched to a gene: 6. This CDR3 comprises 15 residues. The CDR3 reads CSVDERGLPYNEQFF. The CDR3 region has the DNA TGCAGCGTTGATGAGCGGGGGTTACCCTACAATGAGCAGTTCTTC.

This clonotype has a handful of counts. The chain carries TRBV28 and TRBJ2-7; weak D call: TRBD1 (6 bases). CDR3 length: 13 residues. Trimming cost V 7 bases and J 3 bases, with 13 bases left between them. The V gene's germline CDR1 is MDHEN and CDR2 SYDVKM. This CDR3 reads CASKNTGIYEQYF. In DNA form, the CDR3 reads TGTGCCAGCAAGAACACAGGGATCTACGAGCAGTACTTC.

This clonotype was seen repeatedly, ten times or more. The chain couples TRBV29-1 to TRBJ2-3; 12 nucleotides agree with TRBD2. The junction had 6 bases not matched to a gene; V was cut back by 6 bases and J by 5 bases. The CDR3 consists of 14 residues. The germline V gene encodes CDR1 SQVTM and CDR2 ANQGSEA. The CDR3 sequence is CSVLAGGPGDTQYF. The CDR3 nucleotides are TGCAGCGTCCTAGCGGGAGGGCCAGGAGATACGCAGTATTTT.

There are a few counts of this clonotype. The chain joins TRBV2 to TRBJ2-3; D unclear. This CDR3 has 13 residues. Trimming removed 3 bases from V and 2 bases from J, with 6 bases in between. The germline gives CDR1 SNHLY, CDR2 FYNNEI. DNA of the CDR3: TGTGCCAGCAGTGACAGGTTCACAGATACGCAGTATTTT. It translates to CASSDRFTDTQYF.

The rearrangement uses TRBV28 and TRBJ2-7, with 8 bases matching TRBD1. This CDR3 comprises 14 residues. V was pared by 3 bases and J by 3 bases, with 4 bases of the junction left unmatched. Per germline, CDR1 MDHEN and CDR2 SYDVKM. The chain's CDR3 is CASSLRDRIYEQYF. CDR3 bases: TGTGCCAGCAGTTTGCGGGACAGGATCTACGAGCAGTACTTC.

V gene TRBV7-9 combines with J gene TRBJ1-1, with D possibly matching TRBD1 (6 bases). This CDR3 comprises 14 residues. V was clipped by 4 bases and J by 12 bases, with 21 bases between them. Per the germline V gene, CDR1 is SEHNR and CDR2 is FQNEAQ (reference sequence). The CDR3 DNA reads TGTGCCAGCAGCTCTACGCCGGGGGCGGAGGAAACTTTCTTT. It is translated as CASSSTPGAEETFF.

This clonotype turned up a few times. V is TRBV20-1 and J is TRBJ2-7; D possibly corresponds to TRBD1 (5 bases). Looked up from germline, CDR1 is DFQATT and CDR2 is SNEGSKA (reference sequence). CDR3 length: 12 residues. V gave up 5 bases and J gave up 0 bases, with 8 bases separating them. CDR3 residues: CSAPGRSYEQYF. DNA of the CDR3: TGCAGTGCTCCAGGGCGCTCCTACGAGCAGTACTTC.

This clonotype came up a few times. The gene calls are TRBV5-1 and TRBJ2-1; D is uncertain. The V end lost 2 bases, the J end lost 8 bases, and 5 bases lay between the germline ends. Germline assignment: CDR1 SGHRS and CDR2 YFSETQ. The length of the CDR3 is 11 residues. For the CDR3, the DNA is TGCGCCAGCAGCTTCGGATATGAGCAGTTCTTC. Translating it yields CASSFGYEQFF.

The CDR3 protein is CASSSLGVATNQPQHF. The CDR3 bases are TGTGCCAGCAGTTCCCTAGGGGTGGCCACGAATCAGCCCCAGCATTTT. V is TRBV28 and J is TRBJ1-5; a possible D gene is TRBD1 (5 bases). V dropped 4 bases and J dropped 4 bases, with 17 bases sitting between them. Germline V gene sequence: CDR1 MDHEN, CDR2 SYDVKM. The CDR3 extends over 16 amino acids. Together with reference TRBV28 and TRBJ1-5, the CDR3 gives the full variable domain: DVKVTQSSRYLVKRTGEKVFLECVQDMDHENMFWYRQDPGLGLRLIYFSYDVKMKEKGDIPEGYSVSREKKERFSLILESASTNQTSMYLCASSSLGVATNQPQHFGDGTRLSIL.